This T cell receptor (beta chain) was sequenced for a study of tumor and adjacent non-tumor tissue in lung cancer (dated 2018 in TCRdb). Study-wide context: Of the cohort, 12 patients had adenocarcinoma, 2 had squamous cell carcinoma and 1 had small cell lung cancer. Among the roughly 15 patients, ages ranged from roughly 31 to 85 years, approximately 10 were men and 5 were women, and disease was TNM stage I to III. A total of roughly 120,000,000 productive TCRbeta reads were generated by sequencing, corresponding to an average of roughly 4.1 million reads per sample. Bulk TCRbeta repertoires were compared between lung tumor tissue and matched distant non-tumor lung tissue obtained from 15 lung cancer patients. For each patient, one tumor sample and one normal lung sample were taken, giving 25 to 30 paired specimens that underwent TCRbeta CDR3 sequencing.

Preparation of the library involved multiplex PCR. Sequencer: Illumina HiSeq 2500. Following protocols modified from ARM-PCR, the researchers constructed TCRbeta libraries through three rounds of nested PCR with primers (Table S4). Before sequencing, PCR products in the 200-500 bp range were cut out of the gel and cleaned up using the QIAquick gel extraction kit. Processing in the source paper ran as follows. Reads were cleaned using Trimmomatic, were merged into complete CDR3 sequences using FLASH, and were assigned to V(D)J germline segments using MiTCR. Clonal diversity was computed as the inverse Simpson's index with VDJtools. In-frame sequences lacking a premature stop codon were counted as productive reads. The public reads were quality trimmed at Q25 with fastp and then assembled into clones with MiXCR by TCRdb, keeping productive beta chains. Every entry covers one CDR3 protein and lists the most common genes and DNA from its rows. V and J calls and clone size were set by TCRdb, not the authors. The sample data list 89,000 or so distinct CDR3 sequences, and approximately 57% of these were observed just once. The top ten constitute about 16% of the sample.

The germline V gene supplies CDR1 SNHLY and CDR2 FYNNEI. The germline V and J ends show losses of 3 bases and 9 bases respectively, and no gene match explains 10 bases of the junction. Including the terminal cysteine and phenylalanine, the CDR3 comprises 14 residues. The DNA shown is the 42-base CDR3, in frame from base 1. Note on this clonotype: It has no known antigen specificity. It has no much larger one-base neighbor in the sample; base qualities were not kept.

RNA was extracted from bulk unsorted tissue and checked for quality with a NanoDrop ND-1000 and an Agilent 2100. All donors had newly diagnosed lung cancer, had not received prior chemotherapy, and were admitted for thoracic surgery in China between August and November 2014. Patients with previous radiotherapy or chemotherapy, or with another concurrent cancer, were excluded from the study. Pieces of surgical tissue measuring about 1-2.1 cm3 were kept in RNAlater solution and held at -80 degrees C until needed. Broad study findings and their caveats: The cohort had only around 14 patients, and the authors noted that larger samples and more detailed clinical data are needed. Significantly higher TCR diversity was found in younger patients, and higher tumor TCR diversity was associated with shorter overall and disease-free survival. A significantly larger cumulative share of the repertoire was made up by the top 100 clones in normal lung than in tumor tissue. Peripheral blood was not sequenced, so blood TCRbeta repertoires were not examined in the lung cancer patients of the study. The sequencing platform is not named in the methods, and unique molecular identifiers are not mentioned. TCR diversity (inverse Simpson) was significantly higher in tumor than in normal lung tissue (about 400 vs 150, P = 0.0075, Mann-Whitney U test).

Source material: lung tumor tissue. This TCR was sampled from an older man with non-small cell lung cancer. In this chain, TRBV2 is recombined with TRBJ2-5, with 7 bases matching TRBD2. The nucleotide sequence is TGTGCCAGCAGTGAGTACCTAGCGGAGGTGCCCCAGTACTTC. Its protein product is CASSEYLAEVPQYF.